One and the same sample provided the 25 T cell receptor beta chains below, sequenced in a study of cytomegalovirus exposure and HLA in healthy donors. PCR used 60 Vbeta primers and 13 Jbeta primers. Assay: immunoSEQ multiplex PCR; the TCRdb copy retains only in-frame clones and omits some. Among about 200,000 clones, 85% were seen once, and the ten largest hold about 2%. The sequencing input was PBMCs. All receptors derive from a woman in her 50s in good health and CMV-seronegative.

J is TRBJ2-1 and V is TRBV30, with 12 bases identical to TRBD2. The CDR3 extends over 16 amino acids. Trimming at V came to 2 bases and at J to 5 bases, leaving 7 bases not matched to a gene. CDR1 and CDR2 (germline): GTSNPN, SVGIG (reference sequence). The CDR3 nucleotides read TGTGCCTGGAGTACCGGACTAGCGGGGCTTAACAATGAGCAGTTCTTC. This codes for CAWSTGLAGLNNEQFF.

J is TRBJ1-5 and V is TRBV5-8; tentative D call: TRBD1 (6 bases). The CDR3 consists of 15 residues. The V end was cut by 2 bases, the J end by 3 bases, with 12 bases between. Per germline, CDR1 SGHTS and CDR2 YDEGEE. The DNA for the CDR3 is TGTGCCAGCAGCTTAGCAGGGGTGAACAATCAGCCCCAGCATTTT. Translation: CASSLAGVNNQPQHF. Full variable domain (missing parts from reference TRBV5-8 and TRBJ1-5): EAGVTQSPTHLIKTRGQQATLRCSPISGHTSVYWYQQALGLGLQFLLWYDEGEERNRGNFPPRFSGRQFPNYSSELNVNALELEDSALYLCASSLAGVNNQPQHFGDGTRLSIL.

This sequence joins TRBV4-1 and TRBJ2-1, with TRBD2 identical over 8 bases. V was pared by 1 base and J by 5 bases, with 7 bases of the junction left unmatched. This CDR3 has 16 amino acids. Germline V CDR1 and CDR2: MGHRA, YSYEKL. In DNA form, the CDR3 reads TGCGCCAGCAGCCAAGGCGTTGGAGCGGGAGACAATGAGCAGTTCTTC. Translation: CASSQGVGAGDNEQFF.

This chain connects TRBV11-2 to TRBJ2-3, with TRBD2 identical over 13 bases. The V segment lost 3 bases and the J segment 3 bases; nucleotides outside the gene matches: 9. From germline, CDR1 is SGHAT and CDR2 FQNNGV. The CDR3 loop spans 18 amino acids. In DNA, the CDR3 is TGTGCCAGCAGCTTTACAAGGACTAGCGGGAGTTTGACAGATACGCAGTATTTT. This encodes CASSFTRTSGSLTDTQYF.

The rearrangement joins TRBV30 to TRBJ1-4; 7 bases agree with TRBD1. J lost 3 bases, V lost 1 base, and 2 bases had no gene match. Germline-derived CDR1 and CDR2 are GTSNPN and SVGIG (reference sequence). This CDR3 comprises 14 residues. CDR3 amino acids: CAWSGDSSNEKLFF. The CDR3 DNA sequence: TGTGCCTGGAGTGGGGACAGTTCTAATGAAAAACTGTTTTTT.

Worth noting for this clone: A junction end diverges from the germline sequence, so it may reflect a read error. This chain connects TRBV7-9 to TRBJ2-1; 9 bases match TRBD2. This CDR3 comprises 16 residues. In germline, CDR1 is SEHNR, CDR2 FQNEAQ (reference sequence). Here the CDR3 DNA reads TGTGCCAGCAGCCGACGACTAGCGGAGATTTACAGTGAGCAGTTCTTC. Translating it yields CASSRRLAEIYSEQFF. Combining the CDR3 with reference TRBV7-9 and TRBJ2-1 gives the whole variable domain DTGVSQNPRHKITKRGQNVTFRCDPISEHNRLYWYRQTLGQGPEFLTYFQNEAQLEKSRLLSDRFSAERPKGSFSTLEIQRTEQGDSAMYLCASSRRLAEIYSEQFFGPGTRLTVL.

Written as DNA, the CDR3 is TGCGCCACCCGTCGGGCGGGGGAGACCCAGTACTTC. This codes for CATRRAGETQYF. The rearrangement links TRBV5-1 to TRBJ2-5, with D maybe TRBD2 (6 bases). The CDR3 is 12 amino acids. Germline CDR1 SGHRS, CDR2 YFSETQ. V was cut by 9 bases and J by 5 bases, with 14 bases left in between. Full variable domain (outside the CDR3, taken from reference TRBV5-1 and TRBJ2-5): KAGVTQTPRYLIKTRGQQVTLSCSPISGHRSVSWYQQTPGQGLQFLFEYFSETQRNKGNFPGRFSGRQFSNSRSEMNVSTLELGDSALYLCATRRAGETQYFGPGTRLLVL.

CDR3: CASSPRAGRSYEQYF. The CDR3 coding sequence is TGTGCCAGCAGCCCCCGAGCGGGACGCTCCTACGAGCAGTACTTC. The chain couples TRBV7-6 to TRBJ2-7, with TRBD2 identical over 7 bases. V lost 5 bases, J lost 0 bases, and 7 bases stayed unmatched. This CDR3 comprises 15 residues. CDR1 SGHVS and CDR2 FNYEAQ come from the germline V gene. Drawing the rest from reference TRBV7-6 and TRBJ2-7, the complete variable domain is GAGVSQSPRYKVTKRGQDVALRCDPISGHVSLYWYRQALGQGPEFLTYFNYEAQQDKSGLPNDRFSAERPEGSISTLTIQRTEQRDSAMYRCASSPRAGRSYEQYFGPGTRLTVT.

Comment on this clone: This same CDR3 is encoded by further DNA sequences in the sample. The CDR3 protein is CASSLGTSFNEQFF. As DNA, the CDR3 is TGCGCCAGCAGCTTGGGGACTAGTTTCAATGAGCAGTTCTTC. The chain has TRBV5-1 and TRBJ2-1, with 7 positions matching TRBD2. The CDR3 covers 14 residues. The germline V gene encodes CDR1 SGHRS and CDR2 YFSETQ. V lost 0 bases to trimming and J lost 6 bases; unmatched junction nucleotides: 3.

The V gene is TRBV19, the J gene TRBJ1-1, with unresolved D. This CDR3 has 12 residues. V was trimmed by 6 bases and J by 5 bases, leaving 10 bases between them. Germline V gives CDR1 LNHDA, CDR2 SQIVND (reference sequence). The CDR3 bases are TGTGCCAGTAGAAGGAGCGTGACTGAAGCTTTCTTT. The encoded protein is CASRRSVTEAFF.

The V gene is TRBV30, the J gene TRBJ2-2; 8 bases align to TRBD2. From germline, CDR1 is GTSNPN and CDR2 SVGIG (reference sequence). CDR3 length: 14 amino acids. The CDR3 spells CAQPGLGSTGELFF. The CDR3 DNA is TGTGCTCAGCCGGGACTAGGATCCACCGGGGAGCTGTTTTTT.

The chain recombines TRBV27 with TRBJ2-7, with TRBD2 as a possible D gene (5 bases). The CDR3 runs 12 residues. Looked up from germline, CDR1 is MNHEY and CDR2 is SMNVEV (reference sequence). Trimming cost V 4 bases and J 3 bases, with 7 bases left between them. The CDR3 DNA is TGTGCCAGCAGTTCCCGGGACTACGAGCAGTACTTC. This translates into CASSSRDYEQYF.

CDR3 nucleotide sequence: TGTGCCAGCCTGGGCAGGGCGCTTAATCAGCCCCAGCATTTT. Protein product: CASLGRALNQPQHF. The chain is built from TRBV19 and TRBJ1-5; the D gene is possibly TRBD1 (5 bases). The length of the CDR3 is 14 residues. The germline V and J ends were trimmed by 9 bases and 4 bases, with 16 bases remaining between them. Germline V gives CDR1 LNHDA, CDR2 SQIVND (reference sequence). Full variable domain (missing parts from reference TRBV19 and TRBJ1-5): DGGITQSPKYLFRKEGQNVTLSCEQNLNHDAMYWYRQDPGQGLRLIYYSQIVNDFQKGDIAEGYSVSREKKESFPLTVTSAQKNPTAFYLCASLGRALNQPQHFGDGTRLSIL.

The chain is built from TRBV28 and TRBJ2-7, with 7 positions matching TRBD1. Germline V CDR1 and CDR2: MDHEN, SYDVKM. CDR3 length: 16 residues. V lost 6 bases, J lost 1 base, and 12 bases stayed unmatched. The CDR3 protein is CASSRTGQVLSYEQYF. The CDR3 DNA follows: TGTGCCAGCAGCCGGACAGGACAGGTACTATCCTACGAGCAGTACTTC.

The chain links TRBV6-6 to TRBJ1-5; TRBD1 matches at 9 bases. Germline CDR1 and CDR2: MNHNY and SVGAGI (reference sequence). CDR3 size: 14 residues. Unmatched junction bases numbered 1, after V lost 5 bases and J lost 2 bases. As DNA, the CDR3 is TGTGCCAGCAGTCGGACAGGGGGCAATCAGCCCCAGCATTTT. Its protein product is CASSRTGGNQPQHF.

The CDR3 sequence: CASSIDPGTGDLAKNIQYF. The DNA of the CDR3 is TGTGCCAGTAGTATAGATCCCGGGACAGGGGACTTAGCCAAAAACATTCAGTACTTC. The J gene is TRBJ2-4, the V gene TRBV19; 10 bases agree with TRBD1. The CDR3 runs 19 residues. Trimming removed 0 bases from V and 0 bases from J; junction bases left unmatched: 8. Germline values: CDR1 LNHDA, CDR2 SQIVND (reference sequence).

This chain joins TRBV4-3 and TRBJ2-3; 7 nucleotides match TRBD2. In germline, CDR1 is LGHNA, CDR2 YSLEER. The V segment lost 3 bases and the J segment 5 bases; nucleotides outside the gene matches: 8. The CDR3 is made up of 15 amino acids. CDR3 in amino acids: CASSHQAGVVDTQYF. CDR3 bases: TGCGCCAGCAGCCACCAGGCGGGAGTGGTAGATACGCAGTATTTT.

The CDR3: CASSVKLAGRYEQFF. CDR3 sequence (DNA): TGTGCCAGCAGCGTAAAGCTAGCGGGACGGTATGAGCAGTTCTTC. The chain employs TRBV9 and TRBJ2-1; TRBD2 aligns across 9 bases. Germline assignment: CDR1 SGDLS and CDR2 YYNGEE. CDR3 length: 15 amino acids. J was trimmed by 8 bases and V by 1 base; bases with no gene match: 7.

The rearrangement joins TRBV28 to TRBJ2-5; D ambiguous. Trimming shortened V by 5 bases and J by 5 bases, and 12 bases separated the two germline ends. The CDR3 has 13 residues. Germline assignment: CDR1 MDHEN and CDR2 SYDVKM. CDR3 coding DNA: TGTGCCAGCAGTCCTAATGCGGCGGAGACCCAGTACTTC. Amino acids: CASSPNAAETQYF.

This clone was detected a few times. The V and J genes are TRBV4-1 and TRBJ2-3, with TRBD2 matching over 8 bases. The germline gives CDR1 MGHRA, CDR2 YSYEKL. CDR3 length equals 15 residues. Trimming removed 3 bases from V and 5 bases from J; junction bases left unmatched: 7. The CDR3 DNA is TGCGCCAGCAGCCAGGGACTAGTGTGGGGAGATACGCAGTATTTT. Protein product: CASSQGLVWGDTQYF.

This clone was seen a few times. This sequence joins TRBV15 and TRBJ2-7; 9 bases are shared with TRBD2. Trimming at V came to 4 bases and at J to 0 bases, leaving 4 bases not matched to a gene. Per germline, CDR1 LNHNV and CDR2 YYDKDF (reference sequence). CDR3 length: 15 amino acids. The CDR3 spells CATSILAGPSYEQYF. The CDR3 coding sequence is TGTGCCACCAGCATCCTAGCGGGACCCTCCTACGAGCAGTACTTC.

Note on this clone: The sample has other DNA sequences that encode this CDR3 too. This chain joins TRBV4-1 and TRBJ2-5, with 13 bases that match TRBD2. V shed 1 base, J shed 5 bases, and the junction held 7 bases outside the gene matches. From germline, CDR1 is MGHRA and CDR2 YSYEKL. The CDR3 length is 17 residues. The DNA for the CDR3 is TGCGCCAGCAGCCAAGGGCGTACTAGCGGGAGGGGTGAGACCCAGTACTTC. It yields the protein CASSQGRTSGRGETQYF.

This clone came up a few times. CDR3 in amino acids: CASSLDPVVNTQYF. In DNA form, the CDR3 reads TGCGCCAGCAGCTTGGACCCCGTAGTAAATACGCAGTATTTT. The rearrangement joins TRBV5-1 to TRBJ2-3; unclear D gene. Trimming left V 0 bases short and J 7 bases short, with 12 bases between. CDR1 is SGHRS and CDR2 is YFSETQ in the germline V gene. The CDR3 has 14 residues.

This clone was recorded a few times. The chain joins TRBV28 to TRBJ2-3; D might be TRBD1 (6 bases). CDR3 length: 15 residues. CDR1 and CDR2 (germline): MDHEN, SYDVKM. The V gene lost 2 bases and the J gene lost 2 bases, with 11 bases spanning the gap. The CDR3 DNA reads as TGTGCCAGCAGTTTAAACCGACAGGCCACAGATACGCAGTATTTT. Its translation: CASSLNRQATDTQYF.

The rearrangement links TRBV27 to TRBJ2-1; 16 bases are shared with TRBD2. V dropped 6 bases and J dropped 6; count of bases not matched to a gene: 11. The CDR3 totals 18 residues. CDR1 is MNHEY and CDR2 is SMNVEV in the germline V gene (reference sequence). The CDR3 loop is CASSEPGLAGGPANEQFF. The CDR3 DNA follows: TGTGCCAGCAGCGAACCGGGACTAGCGGGAGGGCCGGCCAATGAGCAGTTCTTC.